This T cell receptor beta chain was obtained from a study of blood T cell repertoires in COVID-19 (dated by TCRdb to 2020 to 2021). The study in broad terms: The collaborator samples originated in the United States, Italy and Spain and spanned the acute and convalescent phases of COVID-19. HLA class I and class II types, where available, came from metadata supplied by the sample provider rather than from assay-based typing. The repertoires were made available in a free public database intended to serve as a resource for research on the immune response to SARS-CoV-2. The material from the prospective study consisted of cDNA or gDNA derived from T cells, B-cell-depleted T cells, or PBMCs. Samples were obtained from the ongoing ImmuneRACE study (first 160 participants) and from over a thousand subjects provided by 6 global collaborators. Sample metadata almost always included a de-identified subject ID, COVID-19 status, age in years and sex. Subjects who had been exposed to COVID-19, were actively infected with it, or had recovered from it provided the deeply sampled blood TCRbeta repertoires that made up the dataset.

Results and caveats for the whole study, not just this receptor: How much clinical and demographic metadata was included differed by source and by participant, and the metadata was provided uncurated.

For this clone: It has no known antigen specificity. Base qualities are not provided; no much larger clone lies one nucleotide away.

The immunoSEQ Assay, a bias-controlled multiplex PCR, was used to amplify TCRbeta CDR3 regions from genomic DNA. Per the source publication's procedure: The number of nucleated cells in each sample was estimated by amplification of reference gene primers within the assay. To quantify the absolute abundance of each unique TCRbeta CDR3 rearrangement, sequence reads were collapsed and filtered. Productive Simpson clonality was computed per sample as the square root of Simpson's diversity index over productive rearrangements. The clones in this table, taken by TCRdb from immuneACCESS, are in-frame only. Not every clone is retained; where verified, under half of the shortfall comes from an unresolved V gene, and the cause of the rest is unknown. V and J calls and clone size follow that table, whereas D and trimming were derived from the DNA. In this sample the table shows more than 300,000 clones, about 85% of which occur a single time. The ten biggest clones cover approximately 5.2% of the sample.

Enrolling through a virtual design, the prospective study's participants ranged in age from roughly 18 to 100 years and lived across roughly 23 United States geographic areas. To assign participants to cohorts, the prospective study relied on clinical history that participants themselves reported in a screening survey and a study questionnaire. Recovered participants in ImmuneRACE Cohort 3 were defined by two consecutive negative NP/OP PCR tests, clearance by a healthcare professional, or resolution of symptoms. In the prospective study, whole blood, serum and a nasopharyngeal or oropharyngeal swab were collected from each participant by mobile phlebotomists. Prospective study participants could optionally give additional blood draws and questionnaires over a roughly two-month period. Blood samples from the prospective study were shipped frozen or at room temperature prior to DNA extraction. Trimming accounts for 5 bases at V and 8 bases at J, while the number of junction bases matched to no gene is 9. CDR1 MNHEY and CDR2 SVGEGT are derived from the germline V gene. Including cysteine and phenylalanine, the CDR3 has 14 amino acids. The kept DNA is CDR3 alone, 42 bases in frame from the first base.

The sample comprised PBMCs or T cells enriched from blood (not recorded which). The TCR was taken from a woman aged 30 to 39 who had recovered from COVID-19. Recombination joined TRBV6-2 or TRBV6-3 with TRBJ2-1; 7 of the junction bases match TRBD1. The nucleotide sequence is TGTGCCAGCAGTCCGGGACAGCCTATCGATGAGCAGTTCTTC. This sequence encodes CASSPGQPIDEQFF.